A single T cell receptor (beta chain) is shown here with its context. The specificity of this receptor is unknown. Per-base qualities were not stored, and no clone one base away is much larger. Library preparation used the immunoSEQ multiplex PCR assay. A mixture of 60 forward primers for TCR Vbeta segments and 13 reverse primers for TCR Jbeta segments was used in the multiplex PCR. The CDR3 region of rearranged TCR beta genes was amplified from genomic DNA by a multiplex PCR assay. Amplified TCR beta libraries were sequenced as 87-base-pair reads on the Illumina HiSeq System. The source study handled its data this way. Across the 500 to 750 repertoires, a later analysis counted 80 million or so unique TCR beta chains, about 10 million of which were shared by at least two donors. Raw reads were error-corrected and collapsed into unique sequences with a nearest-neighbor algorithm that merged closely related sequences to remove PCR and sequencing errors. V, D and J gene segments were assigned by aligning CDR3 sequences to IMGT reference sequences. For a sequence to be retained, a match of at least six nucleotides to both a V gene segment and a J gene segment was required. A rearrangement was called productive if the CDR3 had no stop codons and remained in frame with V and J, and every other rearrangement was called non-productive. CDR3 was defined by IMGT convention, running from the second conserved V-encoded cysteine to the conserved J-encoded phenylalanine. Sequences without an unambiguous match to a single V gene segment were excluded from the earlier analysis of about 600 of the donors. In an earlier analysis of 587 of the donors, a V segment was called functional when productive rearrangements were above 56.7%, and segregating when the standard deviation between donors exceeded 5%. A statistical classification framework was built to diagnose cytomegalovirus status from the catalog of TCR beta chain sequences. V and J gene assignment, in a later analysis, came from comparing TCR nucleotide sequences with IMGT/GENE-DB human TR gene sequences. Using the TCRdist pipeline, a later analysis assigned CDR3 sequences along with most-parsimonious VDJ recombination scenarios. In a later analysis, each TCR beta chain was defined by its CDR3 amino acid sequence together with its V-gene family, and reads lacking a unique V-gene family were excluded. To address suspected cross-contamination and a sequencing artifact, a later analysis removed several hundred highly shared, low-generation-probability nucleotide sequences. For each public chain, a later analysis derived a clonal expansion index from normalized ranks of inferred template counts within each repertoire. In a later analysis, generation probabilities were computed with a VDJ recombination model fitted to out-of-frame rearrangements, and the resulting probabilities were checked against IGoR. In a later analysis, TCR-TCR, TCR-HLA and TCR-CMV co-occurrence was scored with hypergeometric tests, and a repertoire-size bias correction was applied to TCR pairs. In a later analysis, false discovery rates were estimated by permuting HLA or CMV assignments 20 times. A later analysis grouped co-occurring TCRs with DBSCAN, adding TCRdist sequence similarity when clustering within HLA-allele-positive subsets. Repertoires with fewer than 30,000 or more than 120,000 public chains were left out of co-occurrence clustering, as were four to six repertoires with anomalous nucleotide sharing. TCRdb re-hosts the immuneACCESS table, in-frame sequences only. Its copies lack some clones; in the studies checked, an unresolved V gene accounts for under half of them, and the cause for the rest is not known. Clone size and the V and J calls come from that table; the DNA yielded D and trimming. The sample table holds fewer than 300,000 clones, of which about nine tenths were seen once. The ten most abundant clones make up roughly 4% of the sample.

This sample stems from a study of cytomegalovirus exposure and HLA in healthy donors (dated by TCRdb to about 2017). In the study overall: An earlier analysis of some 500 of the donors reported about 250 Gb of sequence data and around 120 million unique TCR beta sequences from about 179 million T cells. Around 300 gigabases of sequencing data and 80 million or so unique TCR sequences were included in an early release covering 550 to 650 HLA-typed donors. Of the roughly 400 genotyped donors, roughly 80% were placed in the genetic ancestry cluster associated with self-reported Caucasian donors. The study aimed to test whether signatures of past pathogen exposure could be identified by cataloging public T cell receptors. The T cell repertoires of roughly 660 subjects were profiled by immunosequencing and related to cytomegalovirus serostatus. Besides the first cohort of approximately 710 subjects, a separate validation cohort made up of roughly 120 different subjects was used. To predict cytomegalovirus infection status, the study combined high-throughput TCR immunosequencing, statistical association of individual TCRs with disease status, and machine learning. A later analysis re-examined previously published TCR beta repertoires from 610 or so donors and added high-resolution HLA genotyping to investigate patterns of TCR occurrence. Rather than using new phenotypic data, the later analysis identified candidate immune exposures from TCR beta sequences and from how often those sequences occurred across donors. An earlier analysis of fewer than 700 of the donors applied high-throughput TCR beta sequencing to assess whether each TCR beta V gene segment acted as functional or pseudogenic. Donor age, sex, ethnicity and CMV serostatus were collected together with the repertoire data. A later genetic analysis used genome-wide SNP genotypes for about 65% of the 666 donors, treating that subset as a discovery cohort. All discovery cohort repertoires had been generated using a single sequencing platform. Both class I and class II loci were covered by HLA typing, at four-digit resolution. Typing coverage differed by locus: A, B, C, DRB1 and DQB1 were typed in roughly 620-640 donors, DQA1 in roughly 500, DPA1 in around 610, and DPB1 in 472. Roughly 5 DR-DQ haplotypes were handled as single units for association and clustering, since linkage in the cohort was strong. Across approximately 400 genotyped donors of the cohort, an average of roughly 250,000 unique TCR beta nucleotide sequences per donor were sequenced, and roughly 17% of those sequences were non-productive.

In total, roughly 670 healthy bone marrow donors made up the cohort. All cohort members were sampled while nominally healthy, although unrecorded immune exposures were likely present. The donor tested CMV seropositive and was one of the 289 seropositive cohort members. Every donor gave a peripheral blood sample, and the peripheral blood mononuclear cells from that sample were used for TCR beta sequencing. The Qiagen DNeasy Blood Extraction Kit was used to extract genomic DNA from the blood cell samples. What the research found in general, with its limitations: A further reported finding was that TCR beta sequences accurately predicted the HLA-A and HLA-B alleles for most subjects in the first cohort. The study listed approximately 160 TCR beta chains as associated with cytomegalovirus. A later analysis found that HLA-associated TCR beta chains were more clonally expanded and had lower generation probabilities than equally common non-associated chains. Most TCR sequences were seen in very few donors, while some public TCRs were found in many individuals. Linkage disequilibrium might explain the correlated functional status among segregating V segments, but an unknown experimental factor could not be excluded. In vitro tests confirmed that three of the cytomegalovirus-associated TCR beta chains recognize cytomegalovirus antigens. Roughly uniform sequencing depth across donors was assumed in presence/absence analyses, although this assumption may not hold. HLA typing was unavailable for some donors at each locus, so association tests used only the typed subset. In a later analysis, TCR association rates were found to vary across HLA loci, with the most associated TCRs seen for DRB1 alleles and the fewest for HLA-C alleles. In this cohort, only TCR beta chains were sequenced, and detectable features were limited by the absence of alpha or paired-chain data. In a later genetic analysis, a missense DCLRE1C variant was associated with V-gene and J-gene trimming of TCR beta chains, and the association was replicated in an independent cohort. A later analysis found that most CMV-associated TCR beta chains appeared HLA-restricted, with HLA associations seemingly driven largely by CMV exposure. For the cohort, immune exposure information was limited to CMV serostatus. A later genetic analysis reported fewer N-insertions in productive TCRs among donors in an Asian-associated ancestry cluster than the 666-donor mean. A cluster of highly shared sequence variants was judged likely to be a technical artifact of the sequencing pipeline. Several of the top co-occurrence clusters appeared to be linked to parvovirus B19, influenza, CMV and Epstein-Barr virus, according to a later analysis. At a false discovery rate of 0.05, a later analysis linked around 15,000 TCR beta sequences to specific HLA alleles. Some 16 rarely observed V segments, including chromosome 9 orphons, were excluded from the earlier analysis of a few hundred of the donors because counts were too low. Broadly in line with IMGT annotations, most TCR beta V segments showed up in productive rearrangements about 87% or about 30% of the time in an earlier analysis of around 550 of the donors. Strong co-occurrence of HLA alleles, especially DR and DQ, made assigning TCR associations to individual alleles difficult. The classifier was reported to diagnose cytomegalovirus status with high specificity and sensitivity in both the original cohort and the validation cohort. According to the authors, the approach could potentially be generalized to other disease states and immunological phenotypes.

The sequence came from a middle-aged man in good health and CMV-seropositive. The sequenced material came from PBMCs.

Here is the DNA: TGTGCCAGCAGCGTAGATTATGGGGGTGAGAGCGGGGCCTCCTACGAGCAGTACTTC. Its protein product is CASSVDYGGESGASYEQYF. The rearrangement combines TRBV9 with TRBJ2-7; TRBD2 matches 7 bases in the middle. CDR1 SGDLS and CDR2 YYNGEE are derived from the germline V gene. Its CDR3 holds 19 amino acids, cysteine through phenylalanine. The sequence is cut down to CDR3 DNA, 57 bases in frame from base 1. Relative to germline, V is missing 0 bases and J is missing 0 bases, with 15 bases of the junction outside any gene match.